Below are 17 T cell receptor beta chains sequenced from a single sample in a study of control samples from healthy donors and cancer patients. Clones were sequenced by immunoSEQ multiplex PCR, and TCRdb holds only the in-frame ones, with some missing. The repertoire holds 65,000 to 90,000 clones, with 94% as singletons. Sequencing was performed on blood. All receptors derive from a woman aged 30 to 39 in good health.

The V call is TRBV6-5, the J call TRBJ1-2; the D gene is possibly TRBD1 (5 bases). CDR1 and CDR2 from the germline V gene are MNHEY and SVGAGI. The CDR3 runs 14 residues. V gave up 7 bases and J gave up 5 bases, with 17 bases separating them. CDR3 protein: CASNSGTENYGYTF. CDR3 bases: TGTGCCAGCAATTCCGGGACGGAGAATTATGGCTACACCTTC.

For the CDR3, the DNA is TGTGCCAGCAGTTTAATGGGGTCAGGTCGTCGCAACTATGGCTACACCTTC. The encoded protein is CASSLMGSGRRNYGYTF. This chain uses TRBV28 with TRBJ1-2; no clear D gene. The ends were cut back, 2 bases at V and 2 bases at J, with 18 bases in the middle. Germline CDR1 MDHEN, CDR2 SYDVKM. The CDR3 totals 17 residues.

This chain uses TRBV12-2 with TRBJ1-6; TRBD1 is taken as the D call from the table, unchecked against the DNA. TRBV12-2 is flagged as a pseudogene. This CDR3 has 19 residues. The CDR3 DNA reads TGTGCAAGTCTCTCGGAGGGACAGGGGGTTCTCCGTACGTGTTCACCCCTCCACTTT. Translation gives CASLSEGQGVLRTCSPLHF.

DNA for the CDR3: TGTGCCAGCAGTGAAACCCCCCCGGAATATGGTAATTCACCCCTCCACTTT. Translated: CASSETPPEYGNSPLHF. The chain carries TRBV9 and TRBJ1-6; D is unresolved. Germline CDR1 reads SGDLS; CDR2 reads YYNGEE. The CDR3 spans 17 residues. The V end was cut by 5 bases, the J end by 6 bases, with 21 bases between.

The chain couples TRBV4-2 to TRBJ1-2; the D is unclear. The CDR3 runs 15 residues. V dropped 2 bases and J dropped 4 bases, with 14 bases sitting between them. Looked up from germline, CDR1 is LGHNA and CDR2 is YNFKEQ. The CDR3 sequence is CASSQSNSVIYGYTF. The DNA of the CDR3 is TGTGCCAGCAGCCAATCTAACAGCGTAATCTATGGCTACACCTTC.

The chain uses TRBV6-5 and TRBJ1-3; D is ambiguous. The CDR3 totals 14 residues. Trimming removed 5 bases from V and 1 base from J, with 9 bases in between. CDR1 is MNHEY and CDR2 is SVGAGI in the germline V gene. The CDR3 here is CASSISASGNTIYF. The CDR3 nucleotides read TGTGCCAGCAGTATTTCGGCTTCTGGAAACACCATATATTTT.

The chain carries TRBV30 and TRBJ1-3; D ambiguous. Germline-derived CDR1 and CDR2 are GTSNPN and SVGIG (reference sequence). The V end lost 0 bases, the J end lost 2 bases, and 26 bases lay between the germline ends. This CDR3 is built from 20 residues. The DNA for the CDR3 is TGTGCCTGGAGTGTCGGTACGGTCTTCGTGAGGACTGAACCTGGAAACACCATATATTTT. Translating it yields CAWSVGTVFVRTEPGNTIYF. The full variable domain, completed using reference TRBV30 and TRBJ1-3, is SQTIHQWPATLVQPVGSPLSLECTVEGTSNPNLYWYRQAAGRGLQLLFYSVGIGQISSEVPQNLSASRPQDRQFILSSKKLLLSDSGFYLCAWSVGTVFVRTEPGNTIYFGEGSWLTVV.

CDR3 protein: CASSLDRGLSGELFF. CDR3 sequence (DNA): TGTGCCAGCAGCTTGGACAGGGGATTGTCCGGGGAGCTGTTTTTT. V usage is TRBV5-4 and J usage is TRBJ2-2; 7 bases map to TRBD1. Germline V lookup: CDR1 SGHNT, CDR2 YYREEE (reference sequence). V dropped 0 bases and J dropped 6; count of bases not matched to a gene: 5. CDR3 size: 15 residues.

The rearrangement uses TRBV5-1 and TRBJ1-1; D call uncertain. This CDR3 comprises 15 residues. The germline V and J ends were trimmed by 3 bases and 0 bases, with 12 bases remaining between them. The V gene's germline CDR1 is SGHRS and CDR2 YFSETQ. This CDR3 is CASSSLRPMNTEAFF. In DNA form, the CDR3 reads TGCGCCAGCAGCTCCCTAAGGCCCATGAACACTGAAGCTTTCTTT.

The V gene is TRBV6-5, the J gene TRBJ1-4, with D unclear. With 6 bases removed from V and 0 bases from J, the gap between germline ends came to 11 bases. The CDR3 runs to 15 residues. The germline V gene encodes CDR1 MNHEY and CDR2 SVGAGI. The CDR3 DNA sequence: TGTGCCAGCAGCAAAGACCGATCAACTAATGAAAAACTGTTTTTT. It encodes CASSKDRSTNEKLFF.

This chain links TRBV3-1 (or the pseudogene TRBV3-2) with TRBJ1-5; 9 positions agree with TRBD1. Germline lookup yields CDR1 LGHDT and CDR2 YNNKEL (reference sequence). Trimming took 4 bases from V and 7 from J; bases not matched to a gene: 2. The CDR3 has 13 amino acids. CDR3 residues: CASSPGQGQPQHF. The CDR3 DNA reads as TGTGCCAGCAGCCCGGGACAGGGACAGCCCCAGCATTTT.

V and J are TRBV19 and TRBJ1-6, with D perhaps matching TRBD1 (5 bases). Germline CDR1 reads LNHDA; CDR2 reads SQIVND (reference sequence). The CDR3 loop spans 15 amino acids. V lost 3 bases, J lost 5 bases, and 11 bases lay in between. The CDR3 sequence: CASSITRDHNSPLHF. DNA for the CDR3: TGTGCCAGTAGTATCACCCGGGACCATAATTCACCCCTCCACTTT.

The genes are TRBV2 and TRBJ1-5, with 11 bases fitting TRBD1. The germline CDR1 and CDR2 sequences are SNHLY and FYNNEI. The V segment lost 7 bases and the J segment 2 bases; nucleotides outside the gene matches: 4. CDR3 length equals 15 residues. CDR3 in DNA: TGTGCCAGCACGGGACAGGGGGTAGGCAATCAGCCCCAGCATTTT. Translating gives CASTGQGVGNQPQHF.

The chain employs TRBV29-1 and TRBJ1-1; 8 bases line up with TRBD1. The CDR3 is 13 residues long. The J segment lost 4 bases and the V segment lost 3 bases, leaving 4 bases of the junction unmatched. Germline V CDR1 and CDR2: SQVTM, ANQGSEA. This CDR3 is CSVETGAATEAFF. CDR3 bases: TGCAGCGTTGAGACAGGGGCGGCCACTGAAGCTTTCTTT. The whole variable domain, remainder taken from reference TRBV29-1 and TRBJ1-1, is SAVISQKPSRDICQRGTSLTIQCQVDSQVTMMFWYRQQPGQSLTLIATANQGSEATYESGFVIDKFPISRPNLTFSTLTVSNMSPEDSSIYLCSVETGAATEAFFGQGTRLTVV.

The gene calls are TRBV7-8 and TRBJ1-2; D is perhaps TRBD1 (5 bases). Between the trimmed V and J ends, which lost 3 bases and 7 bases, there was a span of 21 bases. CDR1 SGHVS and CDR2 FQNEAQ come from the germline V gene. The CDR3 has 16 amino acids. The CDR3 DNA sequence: TGTGCCAGCAGCTTCAAAAGCAAAACACAGGATTCTGGCTACACCTTC. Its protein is CASSFKSKTQDSGYTF.

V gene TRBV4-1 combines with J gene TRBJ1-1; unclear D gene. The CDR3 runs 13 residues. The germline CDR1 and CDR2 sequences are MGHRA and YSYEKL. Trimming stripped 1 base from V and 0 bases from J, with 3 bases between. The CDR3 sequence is CASSQAMNTEAFF. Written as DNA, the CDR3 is TGCGCCAGCAGCCAAGCTATGAACACTGAAGCTTTCTTT.

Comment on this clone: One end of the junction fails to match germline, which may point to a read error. The DNA of the CDR3 is TGTGCCAGCAGTTTAGGGACCCTCGGAAACACCATATATTTT. Encoded protein: CASSLGTLGNTIYF. This sequence joins TRBV7-9 and TRBJ1-3; TRBD1 might be the D (5 bases). The germline V gene has CDR1 SEHNR and CDR2 FQNEAQ (reference sequence). The CDR3 contains 14 residues.